These 27 T cell receptor beta chains share one sample of origin, sequenced in a study of long-term antiretroviral therapy in people with HIV. Run at survey level, the immunoSEQ assay was version v3.0. Sequencing used immunoSEQ multiplex PCR; TCRdb keeps in-frame clones, though not all of them. The sample has 15,000 to 20,000 clones, around 84% seen once. This specimen was unsorted PBMCs, taken 0.1 years after starting antiretroviral therapy. These receptors originate from a man between 18 and 35 years old with HIV.

The chain links TRBV15 to TRBJ1-2; tentatively, D is TRBD1 (6 bases). V was clipped by 0 bases and J by 2 bases, with 13 bases between them. CDR1 LNHNV and CDR2 YYDKDF come from the germline V gene (reference sequence). CDR3 size: 16 residues. The DNA of the CDR3 is TGTGCCACCAGCAGAGACAAAGGCCAGGGGAACTATGGCTACACCTTC. Amino acids: CATSRDKGQGNYGYTF.

The CDR3 nucleotides read TGTGCCAGCAGACCGGGACAGGGAGCGCCTGAAGCTTTCTTT. Translated, it gives CASRPGQGAPEAFF. This chain links TRBV6-5 with TRBJ1-1; 9 bases align to TRBD1. Germline CDR1 MNHEY, CDR2 SVGAGI. V lost 6 bases, J lost 6 bases, and 8 bases stayed unmatched. The CDR3 runs 14 residues.

The chain carries TRBV18 and TRBJ1-1; D gene unclear. The CDR3 contains 15 residues. Germline V gene sequence: CDR1 KGHSH, CDR2 LQKENI. The V end was cut by 1 base, the J end by 0 bases, with 9 bases between. The CDR3 sequence is CASSPRAGLNTEAFF. In nucleotides, the CDR3 is TGTGCCAGCTCACCACGGGCAGGACTGAACACTGAAGCTTTCTTT. Filled out from reference TRBV18 and TRBJ1-1, the complete variable domain reads NAGVMQNPRHLVRRRGQEARLRCSPMKGHSHVYWYRQLPEEGLKFMVYLQKENIIDESGMPKERFSAEFPKEGPSILRIQQVVRGDSAAYFCASSPRAGLNTEAFFGQGTRLTVV.

The J gene is TRBJ1-1, the V gene TRBV19; no reliable D call. V was pared by 7 bases and J by 6 bases, with 15 bases between. Germline CDR1 is LNHDA and CDR2 is SQIVND (reference sequence). This CDR3 comprises 13 residues. CDR3 protein: CASTANLRSEAFF. CDR3 coding DNA: TGTGCCAGTACGGCTAACCTGAGGTCTGAAGCTTTCTTT.

The rearrangement joins TRBV7-9 to TRBJ2-1; 13 nucleotides match TRBD2. The CDR3 has 16 residues. The germline V gene has CDR1 SEHNR and CDR2 FQNEAQ (reference sequence). Losses at the gene ends were 7 bases for V and 5 bases for J; bases not matched to a gene: 8. CDR3 protein: CASNKLAGGPNNEQFF. DNA of the CDR3: TGTGCCAGCAACAAACTAGCGGGAGGGCCTAACAATGAGCAGTTCTTC.

V is TRBV9 and J is TRBJ2-1, with TRBD2 matching over 12 bases. The CDR3 runs 18 residues. CDR1 SGDLS and CDR2 YYNGEE come from the germline V gene. With 2 bases clipped from V and 6 bases from J, the junction kept 12 bases outside the gene matches. The chain's CDR3 is CASSVEGLTSGGLNEQFF. As DNA, the CDR3 is TGTGCCAGCAGCGTGGAGGGGCTAACTAGCGGGGGGCTCAATGAGCAGTTCTTC.

The chain recombines TRBV13 with TRBJ2-2; no clear D. The V end was cut by 5 bases, the J end by 5 bases, with 6 bases between. The CDR3 consists of 12 residues. CDR1 and CDR2 from the germline V gene are PRHDT and FYEKMQ (reference sequence). The CDR3 DNA is TGTGCCAGCAGCCCTCTAACCGGGGAGCTGTTTTTT. It yields the protein CASSPLTGELFF.

The chain carries TRBV9 and TRBJ2-1; maybe TRBD2 (7 bases). V was shortened by 0 bases and J by 8 bases, with 33 bases between the two germline ends. The CDR3 covers 21 residues. Looked up from germline, CDR1 is SGDLS and CDR2 is YYNGEE. For the CDR3, the DNA is TGTGCCAGCAGCGTAGGTTACTTGGGGGGGCGATCGGTGGGTACGTTCGATGAGCAGTTCTTC. Translating gives CASSVGYLGGRSVGTFDEQFF.

This rearrangement joins TRBV2 to TRBJ1-1; no reliable D call. Between the trimmed V and J ends, which lost 5 bases and 7 bases, there was a span of 11 bases. The CDR3 sequence is 12 residues long. Per the germline V gene, CDR1 is SNHLY and CDR2 is FYNNEI. CDR3 sequence (DNA): TGTGCCAGCAGTTTTGACGGTTATGAAGCTTTCTTT. It yields the protein CASSFDGYEAFF.

The V call is TRBV28, the J call TRBJ2-7; maybe TRBD2 (5 bases). This CDR3 contains 16 residues. Trimming removed 6 bases at V and 0 bases at J, with 18 bases between. Germline V gives CDR1 MDHEN, CDR2 SYDVKM. CDR3 amino acids: CASRRRLGQSSYEQYF. DNA for the CDR3: TGTGCCAGCAGAAGGAGGCTAGGGCAGAGCTCCTACGAGCAGTACTTC. The full variable domain, completed using reference TRBV28 and TRBJ2-7, is DVKVTQSSRYLVKRTGEKVFLECVQDMDHENMFWYRQDPGLGLRLIYFSYDVKMKEKGDIPEGYSVSREKKERFSLILESASTNQTSMYLCASRRRLGQSSYEQYFGPGTRLTVT.

The chain is built from TRBV4-3 and TRBJ1-3, with D maybe TRBD1 (5 bases). Germline V CDR1 and CDR2: LGHNA, YSLEER. The V end lost 0 bases, the J end lost 4 bases, and 10 bases lay between the germline ends. The CDR3 is 15 amino acids. The CDR3 coding sequence is TGCGCCAGCAGCCAAGACGGGGGGTCGGGAAACACCATATATTTT. This sequence encodes CASSQDGGSGNTIYF.

The chain has TRBV4-2 and TRBJ2-1; 12 bases align to TRBD2. CDR3 size: 20 residues. Per germline, CDR1 LGHNA and CDR2 YNFKEQ. The junction had 19 bases not matched to a gene; V was cut back by 2 bases and J by 8 bases. In nucleotides, the CDR3 is TGTGCCAGCAGCCAACATCCTATTGGGGAGGCTAGCGGGAGGGAGGATGAGCAGTTCTTC. Protein sequence: CASSQHPIGEASGREDEQFF.

The rearrangement links TRBV9 to TRBJ2-5; unclear D gene. The CDR3 is 14 residues long. Germline CDR1 is SGDLS and CDR2 is YYNGEE. V gave up 0 bases and J gave up 5 bases, with 11 bases separating them. The CDR3 bases are TGTGCCAGCAGCGTAGATCTGAGCTTGGAGACCCAGTACTTC. Amino acids: CASSVDLSLETQYF.

The chain uses TRBV6-1 and TRBJ2-1; D is perhaps TRBD2 (6 bases). Germline V gene lookup returns CDR1 MNHNS and CDR2 SASEGT. V gave up 0 bases and J gave up 10 bases, with 13 bases separating them. CDR3 size: 14 residues. CDR3 DNA: TGTGCCAGCAGTGAAGCGCTGGGGAGGCGGGAGCAGTTCTTC. Amino acids: CASSEALGRREQFF.

V usage is TRBV19 and J usage is TRBJ1-2; TRBD1 aligns across 8 bases. Germline V lookup: CDR1 LNHDA, CDR2 SQIVND (reference sequence). V lost 5 bases to trimming and J lost 2 bases; unmatched junction nucleotides: 1. The CDR3 has 13 residues. The CDR3 sequence: CASSHRGNYGYTF. CDR3 DNA sequence: TGTGCCAGTAGTCACAGGGGGAACTATGGCTACACCTTC.

The chain recombines TRBV5-4 with TRBJ1-6, with TRBD1 matching 8 bases. Per the germline V gene, CDR1 is SGHNT and CDR2 is YYREEE (reference sequence). With V trimmed by 0 bases and J by 9 bases, 5 bases remained unmatched. The CDR3 contains 15 residues. The CDR3 region is CASSLEGTGRSPLHF. CDR3 coding DNA: TGTGCCAGCAGCTTGGAAGGGACAGGACGTTCACCCCTCCACTTT.

J is TRBJ1-5 and V is TRBV4-1; weak D call: TRBD1 (6 bases). Germline lookup yields CDR1 MGHRA and CDR2 YSYEKL. The CDR3 is 14 amino acids. V was pared by 4 bases and J by 7 bases, with 14 bases between. The CDR3 bases are TGCGCCAGCAGCCTCGGTGGGGGGGGCCAGCCCCAGCATTTT. This encodes CASSLGGGGQPQHF.

The genes are TRBV11-1 and TRBJ2-7; TRBD2 aligns across 9 bases. Germline-derived CDR1 and CDR2 are SGHAT and FQDESV (reference sequence). The V gene end was trimmed by 8 bases and the J gene end by 4 bases; junction bases not matched to a gene: 15. The CDR3 is 16 residues long. CDR3 loop: CASSMPRVSGGYEQYF. The CDR3 nucleotides read TGTGCCAGCTCTATGCCGCGGGTTAGCGGGGGATACGAGCAGTACTTC.

The rearrangement joins TRBV7-8 to TRBJ1-1, with D uncertain. This CDR3 is 12 amino acids long. Germline V gene data show CDR1 as SGHVS and CDR2 as FQNEAQ. Between the trimmed V and J ends, which lost 5 bases and 1 base, there was a span of 5 bases. CDR3 loop: CASSPQNTEAFF. CDR3 coding DNA: TGTGCCAGCAGCCCGCAGAACACTGAAGCTTTCTTT.

The chain is built from TRBV6-6 and TRBJ1-4, with D possibly being TRBD1 (6 bases). From germline, CDR1 is MNHNY and CDR2 SVGAGI (reference sequence). Trimming shortened V by 6 bases and J by 10 bases, and 18 bases separated the two germline ends. The CDR3 sequence is 14 residues long. The DNA for the CDR3 is TGTGCCAGCAGCCGGTCTCCTGAACAGGGAAAACTGTTTTTT. It codes for CASSRSPEQGKLFF.

The V call is TRBV16, the J call TRBJ1-2; D ambiguous. CDR1 and CDR2 (germline): KGHSY, FQNENV. With 0 bases removed from V and 2 bases from J, the gap between germline ends came to 13 bases. This CDR3 spans 16 amino acids. CDR3 DNA sequence: TGTGCCAGCAGCCAATCGGTCCAGAGGAAGAACTATGGCTACACCTTC. Residues: CASSQSVQRKNYGYTF.

This rearrangement joins TRBV7-9 to TRBJ2-7; 8 nucleotides line up with TRBD2. Unmatched junction bases numbered 6, after V lost 1 base and J lost 7 bases. The CDR3 covers 14 residues. CDR1 and CDR2 from the germline V gene are SEHNR and FQNEAQ (reference sequence). CDR3 in DNA: TGTGCCAGCAGCTTAGAAGATCTAGCGGGTGAGCAGTACTTC. This codes for CASSLEDLAGEQYF.

This clone came up once. J is TRBJ1-2 and V is TRBV19, with a possible D match to TRBD1 (6 bases). V was shortened by 7 bases and J by 4 bases, with 16 bases between the two germline ends. The CDR3 extends over 14 amino acids. CDR1 is LNHDA and CDR2 is SQIVND in the germline V gene (reference sequence). CDR3 amino acids: CASTVGRGRYGYTF. CDR3 DNA: TGTGCCAGTACTGTGGGCAGGGGCCGCTATGGCTACACCTTC.

The CDR3 reads CASSTTGSGANVLTF. Here the CDR3 DNA reads TGTGCCAGTAGCACGACAGGGTCTGGGGCCAACGTCCTGACTTTC. This chain uses TRBV19 with TRBJ2-6, with 7 bases lining up with TRBD1. Per germline, CDR1 LNHDA and CDR2 SQIVND (reference sequence). The CDR3 has 15 residues. V gave up 6 bases and J gave up 1 base; unmatched junction bases: 3.

This clone was detected only once. The chain joins TRBV5-1 to TRBJ1-5; D remains ambiguous. V was cut by 4 bases and J by 8 bases, with 16 bases left in between. Germline CDR1 SGHRS, CDR2 YFSETQ. This CDR3 is built from 14 residues. The DNA of the CDR3 is TGCGCCAGCAGCGCCGGACCGTTTGAAGAGCCCCAGCATTTT. It codes for CASSAGPFEEPQHF.

The chain links TRBV30 to TRBJ1-5; D perhaps matches TRBD1 (5 bases). The CDR3 is 13 amino acids. Germline V gene lookup returns CDR1 GTSNPN and CDR2 SVGIG (reference sequence). The V and J ends lost 0 bases and 10 bases respectively, with 13 bases between them. CDR3 loop: CAWSVGREEPQHF. In DNA form, the CDR3 reads TGTGCCTGGAGTGTGGGACGGGAGGAACCCCAGCATTTT.

This chain joins TRBV5-1 and TRBJ2-5, with 10 bases that match TRBD2. The junction had 4 bases not matched to a gene; V was cut back by 0 bases and J by 2 bases. Germline values: CDR1 SGHRS, CDR2 YFSETQ. The CDR3 length is 16 residues. This CDR3 reads CASSLGLAGEQETQYF. As DNA, the CDR3 is TGCGCCAGCAGCTTGGGGCTAGCGGGGGAACAAGAGACCCAGTACTTC.